This note documents a single T cell receptor beta chain sequence. Its antigen is unknown. Some clones are missing from TCRdb's copy, which holds only in-frame ones; the method was immunoSEQ multiplex PCR. The table records roughly 100,000 clones, roughly 91% of them present only once. Trimming took off 2 bases at V and 1 base at J, with 5 bases between the two ends. The V gene's germline CDR1 is MNHEY and CDR2 SMNVEV (reference sequence). This CDR3 has 13 amino acids. This record belongs to a study of T cell responses to AZD1222 COVID-19 vaccine. Study background: Timing groups of about 4 and about 12 weeks for second doses were pooled. General study points: Possibly, clonal diversity was underestimated; donors were largely white British and included more females. With dominance at 160-218 and 743-854, vaccine-associated CD4 TCRs spanned spike. Sampled repertoires all dated from after the peak T cell response.

This TCR was recovered from an adult in good health. Sequencing was performed on peripheral blood, taken on day 0 of AZD1222 vaccination. The J gene is TRBJ1-1, the V gene TRBV27; no definite D call. The CDR3 DNA reads TGTGCCAGCAGTTTAAAACGGAACACTGAAGCTTTCTTT. Its translation: CASSLKRNTEAFF.